This T cell receptor (beta chain) derives from a study of CD8+ T cells in alopecia areata. Study summary: Spontaneously alopecic C3H/HeJ graft donors, roughly 6-13 months old, gave skin to approximately 6-10-week-old female C3H/HeJ mice. Study observations and caveats: Scalp sequencing captures resident alphabeta T cells of normal skin too. The study found higher clonality in lesional than normal scalp, especially in alopecia totalis/universalis.

This clone occurred a few times. The antigen is undetermined. Gene names denote mouse genes. The read terminates 4 residues ahead of where the CDR3 ends, so the germline J gene completes it. CDR1 is NNHDY, CDR2 SYVADS, per germline. This CDR3 spans 13 amino acids. After pooling, cutaneous lymph node cells were sorted with CD4, CD8alpha, NKG2D, NKG2ACE and other markers. The sequencing template was cDNA reverse transcribed from extracted RNA. The repertoire was sequenced with immunoSEQ multiplex PCR; TCRdb's copy has only in-frame clones and lacks some. The sample was found to contain around 300,000 clones, and every one recurs.

This clonotype originated in a C3H/HeJ mouse with alopecia areata. The strain bears MHC haplotype H2-k. The sample was CD4+ T cells sorted from a lymph node. The chain is built from TRBV13-3 and TRBJ2-7; 8 bases match TRBD1. Partial CDR3 DNA: TGTGCCAGCAGAACCGGGACAGGATAT. This gives the protein CASRTGTGY. The entire CDR3 protein reads CASRTGTGYEQYF.